This entry concerns a single T cell receptor beta chain. The antigen remains undetermined. UMI-labeled 5' RACE yielded the TRB cDNA libraries. TCRdb reprocessed the 5' RACE reads and stores each CDR3 protein as one record, lacking DNA. The sample totals approximately 52,000 distinct CDR3 sequences. The entry originates in a study of CXCR3-negative and CXCR3-positive naive CD8 T cells. Study-wide points: The TRBV-TRBJ usage of naive CXCR3-negative and CXCR3-positive cells was similar, but that of memory cells differed.

This CDR3 contains 13 residues. Germline CDR1 and CDR2: MGHDK and SYGVNS. The receptor was derived from a human donor in good health. Some clones in this sample may be carry-over from other donors' samples. This sequence joins TRBV25-1 and TRBJ1-1. The sample comprised memory CD8+ T cells from blood. The CDR3 protein is CASSEYKATEAFF.